This entry is about one TCR beta chain. The data derive from a study of early stage breast cancer tumors. In the study overall: Most invasive tumors, twelve of 16, were ER+/PR+/HER2-.

Each sample had two DNA replicates, roughly 0.5 ug blood or 1.5 ug tissue. The protocol was immunoSEQ multiplex PCR, while the TCRdb copy is restricted to in-frame clones and leaves out a portion. The table has about 51,000 clones, just under 80% seen once; the top ten hold just under 3.5%. The CDR3 totals 17 residues. Trimming removed 6 bases from V and 4 bases from J; junction bases left unmatched: 14. Germline V CDR1 and CDR2: MNHEY, SMNVEV (reference sequence). The chain joins TRBV27 to TRBJ2-5, with 10 bases fitting TRBD1. The sequenced material came from blood. This receptor was identified in a person in their forties with breast cancer. CDR3 in amino acids: CASSSLLWGQGPETQYF. DNA for the CDR3: TGTGCCAGCAGCTCCCTCCTTTGGGGACAGGGGCCAGAGACCCAGTACTTC.